The text below deals with one T cell receptor beta chain. Its cognate antigen is unknown. The source of the sample is a study of CD8 T cell repertoires and HIV-1 epitope variants. Overall study: Epitopes were three Gag families plus Nef HW9 and YT9. Study-wide results and caveats: Roughly ten TCR beta clonotypes were antigen-specific, six apparently recognizing autologous or escape variants.

Measured with immunoSEQ multiplex PCR; TCRdb has only the in-frame clones, and not every one. The profile shows about 5,600 clones, 67% of them singletons. Germline trimming cut 5 bases from V and 10 bases from J; bases unmatched to any gene: 11. This CDR3 contains 15 residues. Germline CDR1 SGHVS, CDR2 FQNEAQ. This clonotype originated in a male donor with HIV. The chain combines TRBV7-8 with TRBJ1-6; 7 bases map to TRBD1. The sequencing sample was made of cultured CD8+ T cells derived from PBMCs. In nucleotides, the CDR3 is TGTGCCAGCAGCCCGAGGACAGGAGTAGAGTCACCCCTCCACTTT. Its translation is CASSPRTGVESPLHF.